What follows are 13 T cell receptor beta chains derived from one specimen sequenced in a study of identical twins. TCRdb reprocessed the 5' RACE reads via MiXCR and lists one record per CDR3 protein. The table lists about 700,000 distinct CDR3 sequences, 5.5% to 6.5% of them singletons. What was sequenced was naive T cells sorted from blood. All receptors come from a man younger than 35 in good health.

This clonotype was counted many times. The chain recombines TRBV10-3 with TRBJ2-3; 7 nucleotides match TRBD2. V gave up 6 bases and J gave up 2 bases; unmatched junction bases: 2. Germline CDR1 reads ENHRY; CDR2 reads SYGVKD. The CDR3 contains 13 residues. The CDR3 is CAIRAGVTDTQYF. As DNA, the CDR3 is TGTGCCATCAGGGCGGGAGTCACAGATACGCAGTATTTT.

This clonotype was picked up a small number of times. This chain uses TRBV15 with TRBJ2-1, with 7 bases that match TRBD1. The V segment lost 5 bases and the J segment 1 base; nucleotides outside the gene matches: 8. Germline CDR1 LNHNV, CDR2 YYDKDF (reference sequence). This CDR3 is 16 amino acids long. The CDR3 spells CATSSGQGVSYNEQFF. CDR3 nucleotide sequence: TGTGCCACCAGCTCGGGGCAGGGGGTTTCCTACAATGAGCAGTTCTTC.

This clonotype was seen just once. The gene calls are TRBV12-5 and TRBJ1-2, with D possibly matching TRBD1 (5 bases). V lost 7 bases and J 6 bases, leaving 15 bases between the germline ends. This CDR3 spans 13 amino acids. Germline assignment: CDR1 LGHNT and CDR2 FRNRAP. CDR3 nucleotides: TGTGCTAGTGCCCTCGGGGGGAGTAATGGCTACACCTTC. It is translated as CASALGGSNGYTF. The complete variable domain, with remaining parts taken from reference TRBV12-5 and TRBJ1-2, reads DARVTQTPRHKVTEMGQEVTMRCQPILGHNTVFWYRQTMMQGLELLAYFRNRAPLDDSGMPKDRFSAEMPDATLATLKIQPSEPRDSAVYFCASALGGSNGYTFGSGTRLTVV.

This clonotype was counted only a few times. The CDR3 sequence is CASSPQGRGETQYF. CDR3 nucleotide sequence: TGTGCCAGCTCACCACAGGGGAGAGGGGAGACCCAGTACTTC. The V call is TRBV18, the J call TRBJ2-5; D is perhaps TRBD1 or TRBD2 (5 bases each). The CDR3 totals 14 residues. CDR1 and CDR2 (germline): KGHSH, LQKENI. With 1 base removed from V and 5 bases from J, the gap between germline ends came to 11 bases.

Ten or more counts support this clonotype. This chain joins TRBV7-2 and TRBJ2-1; D not certain. CDR1 and CDR2 (germline): SGHTA, FQGNSA. V lost 4 bases and J lost 4, with 11 bases in between. The CDR3 is 14 amino acids. The DNA of the CDR3 is TGTGCCAGCAGCTCCCTTGAGCGATACAATGAGCAGTTCTTC. Translated, it gives CASSSLERYNEQFF.

The chain employs TRBV20-1 and TRBJ1-1, with TRBD1 identical over 8 bases. V was pared by 4 bases and J by 4 bases, with 2 bases of the junction left unmatched. Per the germline V gene, CDR1 is DFQATT and CDR2 is SNEGSKA (reference sequence). This CDR3 has 12 amino acids. The CDR3 region is CSANRGGTEAFF. The CDR3 DNA follows: TGCAGTGCTAACAGGGGGGGCACTGAAGCTTTCTTT.

The table lists this clonotype with many counts. The V call is TRBV5-1, the J call TRBJ2-1; 12 bases align to TRBD2. The CDR3 has 18 residues. Losses at the gene ends were 3 bases for V and 0 bases for J; bases not matched to a gene: 7. Germline V lookup: CDR1 SGHRS, CDR2 YFSETQ. The CDR3 here is CASSWDGLAGSSYNEQFF. The CDR3 DNA follows: TGCGCCAGCAGCTGGGACGGACTAGCGGGAAGCTCCTACAATGAGCAGTTCTTC.

This clonotype appeared many times. The gene calls are TRBV12-3 or TRBV12-4 and TRBJ2-3, with D unresolved. This CDR3 contains 12 residues. The germline V and J ends were trimmed by 5 bases and 5 bases, with 8 bases remaining between them. CDR3 DNA: TGTGCCAGCAGTCAGATGGGAGATACGCAGTATTTT. This gives the protein CASSQMGDTQYF.

The V call is TRBV10-3, the J call TRBJ2-1; no reliable D call. This CDR3 spans 14 amino acids. The germline CDR1 and CDR2 sequences are ENHRY and SYGVKD. V was clipped by 6 bases and J by 7 bases, with 16 bases between them. The CDR3 DNA sequence: TGTGCCATCAGAGATAGCTGGAGCTATAATGAGCAGTTCTTC. Its translation is CAIRDSWSYNEQFF.

This clonotype occurred a few times. The rearrangement joins TRBV5-5 to TRBJ2-4; weak D call: TRBD1 (6 bases). V gave up 3 bases and J gave up 12 bases, with 31 bases separating them. Germline V gene sequence: CDR1 SGHKS, CDR2 YYEKEE (reference sequence). The CDR3 has 18 amino acids. CDR3: CASSWSAPPSRTAASQYF. The CDR3 DNA reads as TGTGCCAGCAGCTGGAGTGCGCCTCCAAGTCGGACAGCGGCGAGTCAGTACTTC.

The chain carries TRBV7-2 and TRBJ2-3; 7 nucleotides line up with TRBD1. J lost 5 bases, V lost 8 bases, and 7 bases had no gene match. The CDR3 consists of 13 residues. Looked up from germline, CDR1 is SGHTA and CDR2 is FQGNSA. The CDR3 spells CASATGFRDTQYF. Here the CDR3 DNA reads TGTGCCAGCGCGACAGGGTTTCGAGATACGCAGTATTTT.

This clonotype was counted many times. The CDR3 nucleotides are TGTGCCAGCAGTCCGCGGGAGTATCCCCAAGAGACCCAGTACTTC. Its protein is CASSPREYPQETQYF. The chain employs TRBV6-1 and TRBJ2-5; 7 nucleotides match TRBD2. Germline CDR1 MNHNS, CDR2 SASEGT. The CDR3 is made up of 15 amino acids. With 5 bases clipped from V and 1 base from J, the junction kept 7 bases outside the gene matches.

The table lists this clonotype with many counts. This chain joins TRBV5-1 and TRBJ2-2; TRBD1 aligns across 7 bases. CDR1 is SGHRS, CDR2 YFSETQ, per germline. V trimming: 4 bases; J trimming: 6 bases; junction bases outside the gene matches: 6. The CDR3 is 14 residues long. The CDR3 region has the DNA TGCGCCAGCAGCCCGACAGGGTACCCCGGGGAGCTGTTTTTT. Protein product: CASSPTGYPGELFF.